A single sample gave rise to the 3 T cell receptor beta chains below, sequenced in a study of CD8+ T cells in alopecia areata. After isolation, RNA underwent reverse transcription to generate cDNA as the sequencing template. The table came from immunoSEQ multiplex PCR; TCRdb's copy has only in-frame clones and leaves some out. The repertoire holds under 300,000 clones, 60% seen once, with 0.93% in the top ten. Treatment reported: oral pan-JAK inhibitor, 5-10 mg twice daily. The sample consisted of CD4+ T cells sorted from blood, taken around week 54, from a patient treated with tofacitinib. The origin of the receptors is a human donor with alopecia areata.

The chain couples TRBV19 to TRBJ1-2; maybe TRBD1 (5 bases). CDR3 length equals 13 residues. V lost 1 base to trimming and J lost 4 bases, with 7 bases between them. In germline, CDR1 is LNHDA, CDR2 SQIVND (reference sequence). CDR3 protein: CASSIVDSYGYTF. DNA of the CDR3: TGTGCCAGTAGTATAGTTGACAGCTATGGCTACACCTTC.

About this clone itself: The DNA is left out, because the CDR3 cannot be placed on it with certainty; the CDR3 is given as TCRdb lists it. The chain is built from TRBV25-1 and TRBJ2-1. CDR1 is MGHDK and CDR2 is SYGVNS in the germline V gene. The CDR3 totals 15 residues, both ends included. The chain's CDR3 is CASSSTLGAYNEQFF.

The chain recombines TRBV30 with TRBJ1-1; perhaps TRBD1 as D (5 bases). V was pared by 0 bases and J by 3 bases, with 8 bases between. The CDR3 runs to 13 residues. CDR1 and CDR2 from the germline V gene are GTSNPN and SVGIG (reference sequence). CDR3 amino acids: CAWSVGDDTEAFF. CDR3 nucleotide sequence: TGTGCCTGGAGTGTGGGGGACGACACTGAAGCTTTCTTT.